The rows below give T cell receptor beta chains drawn from one sample of a study of blood T cell repertoires in COVID-19. Only in-frame clones appear in the TCRdb table, and some are missing; sequencing was by immunoSEQ multiplex PCR. The sample lists approximately 98,000 clones; around 81% were seen once. Sequencing was carried out using peripheral blood. These receptors all come from a man aged 55-75 years with acute or convalescent COVID-19. CDR3s include the opening cysteine and the closing phenylalanine or tryptophan. A D gene is named only where the DNA matches it firmly. Clone size is given for some rows only: seen once, a few or many times, or a class if the clone is expanded.

D: -
size: -
V: TRBV6-5
J: TRBJ1-1
CDR3: CASSRQRDLNTEAFF
DNA: TGTGCCAGCAGTAGACAGAGAGATCTGAACACTGAAGCTTTCTTT

D: TRBD1
size: -
V: TRBV16
J: TRBJ1-4
CDR3: CASSQDRGHEKLFF
DNA: TGTGCCAGCAGCCAAGACAGGGGACATGAAAAACTGTTTTTT

D: TRBD2
size: -
V: TRBV5-4
J: TRBJ2-1
CDR3: CASSWLTSGGAAEQFF
DNA: TGTGCCAGCAGCTGGCTGACTAGCGGGGGGGCCGCTGAGCAGTTCTTC

D: -
size: -
V: TRBV24-1
J: TRBJ2-1
CDR3: CATSDGDTSYNEQFF
DNA: TGTGCCACCAGTGATGGGGACACTTCCTACAATGAGCAGTTCTTC

D: -
size: -
V: TRBV30
J: TRBJ1-2
CDR3: CASGGHAANYGYTF
DNA: TGTGCCTCGGGGGGACACGCAGCTAACTATGGCTACACCTTC

D: TRBD1
size: -
V: TRBV15
J: TRBJ1-5
CDR3: CATSRTGDQPQHF
DNA: TGTGCCACCAGCAGAACAGGGGATCAGCCCCAGCATTTT

D: TRBD1
size: -
V: TRBV18
J: TRBJ2-5
CDR3: CASSNRGPMEDLQETQYF
DNA: TGTGCCAGCTCAAACAGGGGTCCGATGGAGGACCTGCAGGAGACCCAGTACTTC

D: TRBD1
size: -
V: TRBV6-5
J: TRBJ1-3
CDR3: CASSYAGTGGNTIYF
DNA: TGTGCCAGCAGTTACGCCGGGACAGGTGGAAACACCATATATTTT

D: -
size: -
V: TRBV19
J: TRBJ2-3
CDR3: CASNLGSGTPPTQYF
DNA: TGTGCCAGTAATCTCGGCTCGGGGACTCCGCCTACGCAGTATTTT

D: -
size: once
V: TRBV7-9
J: TRBJ1-5
CDR3: CASSRFLGGLDQPQHF
DNA: TGTGCCAGCAGCCGTTTTTTGGGGGGATTAGATCAGCCCCAGCATTTT

D: TRBD2
size: -
V: TRBV27
J: TRBJ2-1
CDR3: CASSSGTSGSTGQFF
DNA: TGTGCCAGCAGTTCCGGGACTAGCGGGAGTACTGGGCAGTTCTTC

D: -
size: -
V: TRBV30
J: TRBJ2-1
CDR3: CAWRPDSNEQFF
DNA: TGTGCCTGGAGACCTGATAGCAATGAGCAGTTCTTC

D: TRBD2
size: -
V: TRBV6-2/TRBV6-3
J: TRBJ2-1
CDR3: CASSYGRGLAGGEYEQFF
DNA: TGTGCCAGCAGTTACGGTAGAGGACTAGCGGGAGGAGAATATGAGCAGTTCTTC

D: TRBD2
size: -
V: TRBV11-3
J: TRBJ2-5
CDR3: CASSPSGGAPVETQYF
DNA: TGTGCCAGCAGCCCGAGCGGGGGGGCCCCGGTAGAGACCCAGTACTTC

D: TRBD2
size: -
V: TRBV28
J: TRBJ2-1
CDR3: CASSFSLADYNEQFF
DNA: TGTGCCAGCAGTTTTAGCCTAGCGGACTACAATGAGCAGTTCTTC

D: TRBD2
size: -
V: TRBV11-3
J: TRBJ2-5
CDR3: CASRAGTSGQETQYF
DNA: TGTGCCAGCAGAGCCGGGACTAGCGGCCAAGAGACCCAGTACTTC

D: -
size: -
V: TRBV18
J: TRBJ1-1
CDR3: CASSPGGVNGAFF
DNA: TGTGCCAGCTCACCGGGAGGGGTAAACGGAGCTTTCTTT

D: TRBD2
size: -
V: TRBV9
J: TRBJ2-5
CDR3: CASSGGLGETQYF
DNA: TGTGCCAGCAGCGGGGGACTAGGAGAGACCCAGTACTTC

D: TRBD2
size: -
V: TRBV5-8
J: TRBJ2-3
CDR3: CASSFYAGGSTDTQYF
DNA: TGTGCCAGCAGCTTTTATGCGGGGGGAAGCACAGATACGCAGTATTTT

D: -
size: -
V: TRBV14
J: TRBJ1-3
CDR3: CASSQVAAGNTIYF
DNA: TGTGCCAGCAGCCAAGTCGCGGCAGGAAACACCATATATTTT

D: -
size: -
V: TRBV2
J: TRBJ1-1
CDR3: CASRNRLNTEAFF
DNA: TGTGCCAGCAGGAACAGGCTGAACACTGAAGCTTTCTTT

D: -
size: -
V: TRBV29-1
J: TRBJ2-5
CDR3: CSGDEGAETQYF
DNA: TGCAGCGGGGACGAGGGCGCGGAGACCCAGTACTTC

D: -
size: once
V: TRBV5-1
J: TRBJ2-7
CDR3: CASSVGHGPYEQYF
DNA: TGCGCCAGCAGTGTTGGCCATGGCCCCTACGAGCAGTACTTC

D: -
size: -
V: TRBV25-1
J: TRBJ2-1
CDR3: CASARGAIGFEEQFF
DNA: TGTGCCAGCGCCCGGGGGGCCATCGGGTTTGAAGAGCAGTTCTTC

D: -
size: -
V: TRBV7-6
J: TRBJ2-2
CDR3: CASSSPPGNTGELFF
DNA: TGTGCCAGCAGCTCCCCCCCAGGAAACACCGGGGAGCTGTTTTTT

D: TRBD1
size: -
V: TRBV6-5
J: TRBJ1-1
CDR3: CASSYTGAGFEAFF
DNA: TGTGCCAGCAGTTACACAGGGGCCGGTTTTGAAGCTTTCTTT

D: TRBD2
size: -
V: TRBV6-5
J: TRBJ2-2
CDR3: CASSYAGRGTGELFF
DNA: TGTGCCAGCAGTTACGCCGGGAGGGGTACCGGGGAGCTGTTTTTT

D: -
size: few
V: TRBV5-4
J: TRBJ1-5
CDR3: CASSFQGPGQPQHF
DNA: TGTGCCAGCAGCTTCCAGGGTCCCGGTCAGCCCCAGCATTTT

D: -
size: -
V: TRBV3-1/TRBV3-2
J: TRBJ2-5
CDR3: CASSLTVLSGRETQYF
DNA: TGTGCCAGCAGCCTCACAGTCCTGTCCGGTCGAGAGACCCAGTACTTC

D: -
size: -
V: TRBV7-2
J: TRBJ1-1
CDR3: CASTRGGSRTEAFF
DNA: TGTGCCAGCACCCGTGGGGGCAGTCGCACTGAAGCTTTCTTT

D: -
size: -
V: TRBV19
J: TRBJ1-1
CDR3: CASSISGRGTEAFF
DNA: TGTGCCAGTAGTATCTCAGGGAGGGGGACTGAAGCTTTCTTT

D: TRBD1
size: -
V: TRBV19
J: TRBJ1-1
CDR3: CASSSRTGVVAFF
DNA: TGTGCCAGTAGTTCCCGGACAGGAGTAGTGGCTTTCTTT

D: -
size: -
V: TRBV15
J: TRBJ2-1
CDR3: CATSRDLASGLEQFF
DNA: TGTGCCACCAGCAGAGATCTGGCCAGCGGCCTTGAGCAGTTCTTC

D: TRBD1
size: -
V: TRBV3-1/TRBV3-2
J: TRBJ2-1
CDR3: CASSQEVWGDRSNEQFF
DNA: TGTGCCAGCAGCCAAGAAGTTTGGGGGGACAGGAGCAATGAGCAGTTCTTC

D: -
size: -
V: TRBV11-2
J: TRBJ1-2
CDR3: CASSSSVYGYTF
DNA: TGTGCCAGCAGCTCCAGTGTCTATGGCTACACCTTC

D: -
size: -
V: TRBV13
J: TRBJ1-1
CDR3: CASSLPRSGLNTEAFF
DNA: TGTGCCAGCAGCTTACCCCGGAGCGGATTGAACACTGAAGCTTTCTTT

D: TRBD1
size: -
V: TRBV30
J: TRBJ2-5
CDR3: CAWSVKGAVETQYF
DNA: TGTGCCTGGAGTGTAAAGGGGGCGGTAGAGACCCAGTACTTC